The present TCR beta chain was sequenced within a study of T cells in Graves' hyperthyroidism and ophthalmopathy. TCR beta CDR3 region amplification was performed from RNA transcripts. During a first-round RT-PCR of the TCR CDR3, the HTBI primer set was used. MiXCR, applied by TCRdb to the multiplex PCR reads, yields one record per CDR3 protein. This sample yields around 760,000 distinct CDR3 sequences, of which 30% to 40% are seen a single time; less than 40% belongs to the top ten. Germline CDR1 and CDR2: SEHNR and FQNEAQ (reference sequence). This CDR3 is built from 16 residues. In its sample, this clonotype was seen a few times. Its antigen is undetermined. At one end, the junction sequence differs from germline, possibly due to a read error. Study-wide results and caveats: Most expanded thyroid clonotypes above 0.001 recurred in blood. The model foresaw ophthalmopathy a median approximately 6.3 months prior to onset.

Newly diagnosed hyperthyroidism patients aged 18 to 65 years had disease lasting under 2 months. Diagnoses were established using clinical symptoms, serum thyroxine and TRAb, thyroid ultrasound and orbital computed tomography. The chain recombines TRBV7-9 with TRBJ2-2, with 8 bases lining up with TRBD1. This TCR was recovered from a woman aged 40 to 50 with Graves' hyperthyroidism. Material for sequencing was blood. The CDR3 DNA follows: TGCGCCAGCAGCCAAGAAAATGGACAGGGCACCGGGGAGCTGTTTTTT. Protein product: CASSQENGQGTGELFF.